This entry describes one T cell receptor beta chain. Its antigen is still unknown. Any history of autoimmune disease or systemic immunosuppression disqualified patients. The sample belongs to a study of OX40 agonist ivuxolimab in advanced cancers. Study context: Ivuxolimab was delivered to patients intravenously every 2 weeks at doses spanning 0.01 to 10 mg/kg. Patients were roughly 83% male with ages roughly 20 to 85, mean 60. Study-wide results and limits: Both blood CD4+ and CD8+ T cells showed clonal growth by week 6 at 0.1 to 3.0 mg/kg.

The CDR3 length is 15 residues. In germline, CDR1 is LNHDA, CDR2 SQIVND (reference sequence). Trimming cost V 4 bases and J 5 bases, with 15 bases left between them. Produced via immunoSEQ multiplex PCR; TCRdb's table is partial and in-frame only. The repertoire holds roughly 61,000 clones, with around nine tenths as singletons. This clonotype originated in an adult with an advanced solid tumor such as melanoma, head and neck, liver or kidney cancer. The sequencing used CD4+ or CD8+ T cells sorted from blood, collected in a trial of the OX40 agonist ivuxolimab. The V gene is TRBV19, the J gene TRBJ2-1; D remains ambiguous. CDR3 region: CASSTGRHRNNEQFF. The CDR3 DNA follows: TGTGCCAGTAGTACAGGCCGTCACAGAAACAATGAGCAGTTCTTC.